The 23 T cell receptor beta chains below all came from one sample that was sequenced in a study of response to subunit inactivated influenza vaccine. Via MiXCR, TCRdb re-called the RT-PCR reads, giving one row per CDR3 protein. The table records 300,000 to 350,000 distinct CDR3 sequences, just over 20% of them present only once. Here the sequenced sample was PBMCs from blood, taken about 20 months after vaccination. These receptors originate from a man between 50 and 75 years old who received an inactivated influenza vaccine.

The chain links TRBV5-5 to TRBJ1-5; 7 bases match TRBD1. Trimming removed 2 bases from V and 6 bases from J; junction bases left unmatched: 2. The length of the CDR3 is 13 residues. Germline V gene data show CDR1 as SGHKS and CDR2 as YYEKEE (reference sequence). This CDR3 reads CASSFQGGQPQHF. CDR3 DNA sequence: TGTGCCAGCAGCTTTCAGGGGGGTCAGCCCCAGCATTTT.

In its sample, this clonotype was seen a few times. The chain carries TRBV15 and TRBJ1-1; weak D call: TRBD1 (6 bases). This CDR3 is 14 amino acids long. Germline lookup yields CDR1 LNHNV and CDR2 YYDKDF (reference sequence). The V gene lost 2 bases and the J gene lost 7 bases, with 14 bases spanning the gap. As DNA, the CDR3 is TGTGCCACCAGCAGAAGTACAGGGTATAGTGAAGCTTTCTTT. Translated, it gives CATSRSTGYSEAFF.

This clonotype was seen only once. The V call is TRBV5-6, the J call TRBJ2-1; 9 bases match TRBD2. V gave up 1 base and J gave up 2 bases; unmatched junction bases: 16. The CDR3 sequence is 20 residues long. Germline V CDR1 and CDR2: SGHDT, YYEEEE. The CDR3 spells CASSLKVSILAGSTYNEQFF. The CDR3 DNA reads TGTGCCAGCAGCTTGAAGGTATCGATTCTAGCGGGAAGCACCTACAATGAGCAGTTCTTC.

This clonotype was seen repeatedly, ten times or more. J is TRBJ1-2 and V is TRBV7-9; D is perhaps TRBD1 (5 bases). Germline V CDR1 and CDR2: SEHNR, FQNEAQ (reference sequence). V was pared by 5 bases and J by 3 bases, with 19 bases between. The CDR3 is 16 amino acids. CDR3: CASSLFVAGVYYGYTF. DNA of the CDR3: TGTGCCAGCAGCCTATTTGTTGCGGGGGTCTACTATGGCTACACCTTC.

There are a few counts of this clonotype. This chain links TRBV2 with TRBJ2-5; 9 bases match TRBD2. The CDR3 totals 12 residues. The junction had 0 bases not matched to a gene; V was cut back by 6 bases and J by 4 bases. CDR1 and CDR2 (germline): SNHLY, FYNNEI. This CDR3 is CASRLAGETQYF. The CDR3 DNA sequence: TGTGCCAGCAGACTAGCGGGAGAGACCCAGTACTTC.

The J gene is TRBJ1-6, the V gene TRBV3-1; a weak D match, TRBD1 (6 bases). Germline CDR1 reads LGHDT; CDR2 reads YNNKEL (reference sequence). The CDR3 has 14 amino acids. Trimming shortened V by 1 base and J by 10 bases, and 11 bases separated the two germline ends. The CDR3 DNA reads as TGTGCCAGCAGCCAAGGGGGGGCTGGGTCACCCCTCCACTTT. Its protein product is CASSQGGAGSPLHF. The full variable domain, rest sourced from reference TRBV3-1 and TRBJ1-6, is DTAVSQTPKYLVTQMGNDKSIKCEQNLGHDTMYWYKQDSKKFLKIMFSYNNKELIINETVPNRFSPKSPDKAHLNLHINSLELGDSAVYFCASSQGGAGSPLHFGNGTRLTVT.

Details on this clonotype: This could be a read error, since a much larger clone is one nucleotide away. The rearrangement links TRBV30 to TRBJ2-4; D unclear. The length of the CDR3 is 12 residues. The V end was cut by 0 bases, the J end by 1 base, with 1 base between. Germline CDR1 and CDR2: GTSNPN and SVGIG (reference sequence). CDR3 sequence: CAWSVAKNIQYF. For the CDR3, the DNA is TGTGCCTGGAGTGTGGCCAAAAACATTCAGTACTTC. Filled out from reference TRBV30 and TRBJ2-4, the complete variable domain reads SQTIHQWPATLVQPVGSPLSLECTVEGTSNPNLYWYRQAAGRGLQLLFYSVGIGQISSEVPQNLSASRPQDRQFILSSKKLLLSDSGFYLCAWSVAKNIQYFGAGTRLSVL.

V gene TRBV25-1 combines with J gene TRBJ1-6; TRBD1 is a possible D gene (5 bases). CDR3 length: 13 amino acids. Germline CDR1 and CDR2: MGHDK and SYGVNS. V was trimmed by 6 bases and J by 8 bases, leaving 11 bases between them. In DNA, the CDR3 is TGTGCCAGCAGCGACCAGGGTTATTCACCCCTCCACTTT. It encodes CASSDQGYSPLHF.

The J gene is TRBJ2-7, the V gene TRBV6-5; possible D gene TRBD1, 5 bases. Germline V gene lookup returns CDR1 MNHEY and CDR2 SVGAGI. With 2 bases removed from V and 0 bases from J, the gap between germline ends came to 14 bases. This CDR3 is built from 16 residues. The CDR3 loop reads CASSYSVGRLSYEQYF. Here the CDR3 DNA reads TGTGCCAGCAGTTACAGTGTGGGGCGCCTCTCCTACGAGCAGTACTTC.

CDR3 DNA: TGCGCCAGCAGTGATTACGTACGAGGAAAAGAGACCCAGTACTTC. Translating gives CASSDYVRGKETQYF. This chain connects TRBV10-1 to TRBJ2-5; D unclear. Trimming removed 3 bases from V and 3 bases from J, with 14 bases in between. The CDR3 has 15 residues. Germline CDR1 WNHNN, CDR2 SYGVQD (reference sequence).

The chain is built from TRBV11-2 and TRBJ2-7; D could derive from TRBD1 or TRBD2 (5 bases each). Trimming took off 2 bases at V and 3 bases at J, with 17 bases between the two ends. CDR1 and CDR2 (germline): SGHAT, FQNNGV. The CDR3 sequence is 16 residues long. The chain's CDR3 is CASSLQGTILRYEQYF. CDR3 sequence (DNA): TGTGCCAGCAGCTTACAAGGGACGATACTCCGCTACGAGCAGTACTTC. Combining the CDR3 with reference TRBV11-2 and TRBJ2-7 gives the whole variable domain EAGVAQSPRYKIIEKRQSVAFWCNPISGHATLYWYQQILGQGPKLLIQFQNNGVVDDSQLPKDRFSAERLKGVDSTLKIQPAKLEDSAVYLCASSLQGTILRYEQYFGPGTRLTVT.

This clonotype has a handful of counts. The chain has TRBV4-1 and TRBJ1-1; D gene unclear. V was clipped by 4 bases and J by 4 bases, with 13 bases between them. Germline values: CDR1 MGHRA, CDR2 YSYEKL. The CDR3 totals 14 residues. The CDR3 protein is CASSPLWGGTEAFF. The CDR3, as DNA: TGCGCCAGCAGCCCCCTCTGGGGAGGCACTGAAGCTTTCTTT.

This clonotype was detected only a few times. The V and J genes are TRBV24-1 and TRBJ2-2; no clear D. The germline V gene has CDR1 KGHDR and CDR2 SFDVKD. The V end lost 6 bases, the J end lost 0 bases, and 10 bases lay between the germline ends. The CDR3 runs 15 residues. CDR3 DNA sequence: TGTGCCACCAGTTCTTGGTACGCGAACACCGGGGAGCTGTTTTTT. This gives the protein CATSSWYANTGELFF.

The rearrangement links TRBV5-1 to TRBJ2-5, with 9 nucleotides matching TRBD2. The J segment lost 5 bases and the V segment lost 4 bases, leaving 12 bases of the junction unmatched. The CDR3 is 16 residues long. Germline V lookup: CDR1 SGHRS, CDR2 YFSETQ. CDR3 loop: CASSMTGAGGVETQYF. The CDR3 DNA is TGCGCCAGCAGCATGACGGGAGCGGGAGGTGTGGAGACCCAGTACTTC.

This clonotype was seen repeatedly, ten times or more. V is TRBV7-2 and J is TRBJ1-6; D perhaps matches TRBD1 (6 bases). CDR1 SGHTA and CDR2 FQGNSA come from the germline V gene. The CDR3 is made up of 16 amino acids. Trimming left V 5 bases short and J 9 bases short, with 20 bases between. The CDR3 sequence: CASSLLQTSQGSPLHF. The DNA of the CDR3 is TGTGCCAGCAGCCTACTCCAGACCTCACAGGGTTCACCCCTCCACTTT.

The rearrangement joins TRBV20-1 to TRBJ2-7; D remains unclear. V was pared by 3 bases and J by 3 bases, with 9 bases between. The CDR3 extends over 12 amino acids. The V gene's germline CDR1 is DFQATT and CDR2 SNEGSKA (reference sequence). This CDR3 reads CSARGRSYEQYF. The CDR3 bases are TGCAGTGCTAGGGGCAGGAGCTACGAGCAGTACTTC.

V gene TRBV2 combines with J gene TRBJ2-7, with D possibly being TRBD1 (5 bases). The ends were cut back, 2 bases at V and 4 bases at J, with 15 bases in the middle. The V gene's germline CDR1 is SNHLY and CDR2 FYNNEI. The length of the CDR3 is 15 residues. CDR3 nucleotides: TGTGCCAGCAGTGAAAATTGGGGCAGGGCTTACGAGCAGTACTTC. It encodes CASSENWGRAYEQYF.

This clonotype appeared a single time. A much larger clonotype is one base distant, so this may be a read error. This chain connects TRBV20-1 to TRBJ1-3; D gene uncertain. The germline V gene has CDR1 DFQATT and CDR2 SNEGSKA (reference sequence). The CDR3 loop spans 11 amino acids. In nucleotides, the CDR3 is TGCAGTGGTAGAGAGGGAAACACCATATATTTT. The encoded protein is CSGREGNTIYF.

V and J are TRBV28 and TRBJ2-5; D not resolved. V was cut by 4 bases and J by 4 bases, with 19 bases left in between. The CDR3 contains 16 residues. The germline V gene has CDR1 MDHEN and CDR2 SYDVKM. CDR3 loop: CASSSLHSRRPETQYF. The CDR3 nucleotides are TGTGCCAGCAGTTCCCTTCATTCGAGGCGCCCAGAGACCCAGTACTTC.

This clonotype was detected a few times. The rearrangement uses TRBV18 and TRBJ2-5, with D hard to call. V lost 3 bases and J lost 5, with 10 bases in between. This CDR3 comprises 13 residues. Germline lookup yields CDR1 KGHSH and CDR2 LQKENI. CDR3 residues: CASSPQLGETQYF. The CDR3, as DNA: TGTGCCAGCTCACCCCAATTAGGGGAGACCCAGTACTTC. The whole variable domain, remainder taken from reference TRBV18 and TRBJ2-5, is NAGVMQNPRHLVRRRGQEARLRCSPMKGHSHVYWYRQLPEEGLKFMVYLQKENIIDESGMPKERFSAEFPKEGPSILRIQQVVRGDSAAYFCASSPQLGETQYFGPGTRLLVL.

This clonotype was counted between two and nine times. The rearrangement uses TRBV12-3 or TRBV12-4 and TRBJ2-6, with D unclear. The CDR3 contains 15 residues. V was pared by 5 bases and J by 1 base, with 9 bases between. CDR3 protein: CASSPPTSGANVLTF. The CDR3 DNA reads TGTGCCAGCAGTCCCCCTACTTCTGGGGCCAACGTCCTGACTTTC.

This clonotype was found a few times. This rearrangement joins TRBV20-1 to TRBJ1-2, with unresolved D. V was pared by 5 bases and J by 8 bases, with 24 bases between. The germline CDR1 and CDR2 sequences are DFQATT and SNEGSKA (reference sequence). This CDR3 region has 15 residues. The CDR3 sequence: CSAASFSSLAKGYTF. CDR3 nucleotide sequence: TGCAGTGCTGCTTCATTCTCATCCCTCGCCAAAGGCTACACCTTC.

This clonotype has ten or more counts. The J gene is TRBJ1-5, the V gene TRBV3-1; 8 positions agree with TRBD1. CDR1 LGHDT and CDR2 YNNKEL come from the germline V gene (reference sequence). CDR3 length: 15 amino acids. The junction had 3 bases not matched to a gene; V was cut back by 5 bases and J by 0 bases. CDR3 in amino acids: CASSLTGASNQPQHF. As DNA, the CDR3 is TGTGCCAGCAGCTTGACAGGGGCTAGCAATCAGCCCCAGCATTTT.